This is a list of T cell receptor beta chains from one sample in a study of control samples from healthy donors and cancer patients. Here immunoSEQ multiplex PCR was the method, and the copy in TCRdb shows in-frame clones only, minus some. The table lists about 160,000 clones, over 95% of them singletons. What was sequenced was blood. The receptor source for this set is a woman in her twenties or thirties in good health. Both conserved end residues are part of each CDR3. The D gene is left open where the match is weak. The listing skips clone size in some rows; elsewhere it reads once, few, many or a size class.

j_call | d_call | clone_size | v_call | cdr3_length | cdr3_nt | cdr3_aa
TRBJ2-3 | TRBD1 | - | TRBV3-1/TRBV3-2 | 15 | TGTGCCAGCAGCCCCGGGACAGCAAGCACAGATACGCAGTATTTT | CASSPGTASTDTQYF
TRBJ2-3 | - | few | TRBV6-1 | 15 | TGTGCCAGCAGTGAAGAACAGGGAGGCACAGATACGCAGTATTTT | CASSEEQGGTDTQYF
TRBJ2-1 | - | - | TRBV3-1/TRBV3-2 | 12 | TGTGCCAGCAGCTACCTTACGTGGGAGCAGTTCTTC | CASSYLTWEQFF
TRBJ1-1 | - | - | TRBV10-2 | 12 | TGCGCCAGCAGGGATGGGGTCACTGAAGCTTTCTTT | CASRDGVTEAFF
TRBJ2-3 | - | once | TRBV14 | 14 | TGTGCCAGCAGCCAGGGGGTCCGCACAGATACGCAGTATTTT | CASSQGVRTDTQYF
TRBJ2-3 | TRBD2 | - | TRBV4-1 | 17 | TGCGCCAGCAGCCAACAGACTAGCGTTACCAGGGCAGATACGCAGTATTTT | CASSQQTSVTRADTQYF
TRBJ2-4 | - | - | TRBV24-1 | 13 | TGTGCCACCAGTGATTTCCGGGGGAACATTCAGTACTTC | CATSDFRGNIQYF
TRBJ2-3 | - | - | TRBV18 | 15 | TGTGCCAGCTCACCGGCCAGGGGGGTCACAGATACGCAGTATTTT | CASSPARGVTDTQYF
TRBJ2-7 | TRBD1 | - | TRBV7-9 | 19 | TGTGCCAGCAGCTTAGTAAGGGGGCCGAGGGGTATAATCTCCTACGAGCAGTACTTC | CASSLVRGPRGIISYEQYF
TRBJ1-1 | - | - | TRBV19 | 12 | TGTGCCAGTAGTATAGGTGGATCTGAAGCTTTCTTT | CASSIGGSEAFF
TRBJ2-2 | TRBD2 | - | TRBV29-1 | 12 | TGCAGTGGGGGGGCGAACACCGGGGAGCTGTTTTTT | CSGGANTGELFF
TRBJ1-5 | - | - | TRBV5-1 | 15 | TGCGCCAGCAGCCCCGGGACATCGGGCAATCAGCCCCAGCATTTT | CASSPGTSGNQPQHF
TRBJ2-3 | - | - | TRBV20-1 | 14 | TGCAGTGCTAGTAGGGGGGGGCTTGGAGATACGCAGTATTTT | CSASRGGLGDTQYF
TRBJ2-3 | TRBD2 | - | TRBV19 | 16 | TGTGCCAGTAGCCCCGGGCTAGCGGATAGCACAGATACGCAGTATTTT | CASSPGLADSTDTQYF
TRBJ1-2 | - | - | TRBV5-4 | 13 | TGTGCCAGCAGCACCGGACCTAACTATGGCTACACCTTC | CASSTGPNYGYTF
TRBJ1-1 | - | - | TRBV5-1 | 13 | TGCGCCAGCAGCTTGGGAGCGAACACTGAAGCTTTCTTT | CASSLGANTEAFF
TRBJ2-6 | - | - | TRBV21-1 | 17 | TGTGCCAGCAGCTCCCCGGGACATTGCTCTGGGGCCAACGTCCTGACTTTC | CASSSPGHCSGANVLTF
TRBJ2-6 | - | - | TRBV6-5 | 14 | TGTGCCAGCAACCAATTGAGGGGGGCCAACGTCCTGACTTTC | CASNQLRGANVLTF
TRBJ1-4 | - | - | TRBV28 | 14 | TGTGCCAGCAGTGATGACAGCCCTAATGAAAAACTGTTTTTT | CASSDDSPNEKLFF